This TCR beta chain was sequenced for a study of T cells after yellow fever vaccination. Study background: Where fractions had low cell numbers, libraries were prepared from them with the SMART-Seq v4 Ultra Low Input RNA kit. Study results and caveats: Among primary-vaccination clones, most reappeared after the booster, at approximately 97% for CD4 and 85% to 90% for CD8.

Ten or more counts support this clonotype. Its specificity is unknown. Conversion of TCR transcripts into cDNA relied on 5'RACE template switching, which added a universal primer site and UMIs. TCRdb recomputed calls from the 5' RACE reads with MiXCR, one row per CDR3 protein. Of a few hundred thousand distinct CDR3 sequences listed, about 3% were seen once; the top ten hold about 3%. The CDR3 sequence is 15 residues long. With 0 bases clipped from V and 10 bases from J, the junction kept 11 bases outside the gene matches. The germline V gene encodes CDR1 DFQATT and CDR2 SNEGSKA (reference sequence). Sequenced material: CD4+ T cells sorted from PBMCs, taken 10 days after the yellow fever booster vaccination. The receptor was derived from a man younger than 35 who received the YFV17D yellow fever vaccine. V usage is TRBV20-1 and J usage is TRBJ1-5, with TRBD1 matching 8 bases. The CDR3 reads CSARDTTGVHGPQHF. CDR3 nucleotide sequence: TGCAGTGCTAGAGATACGACAGGGGTCCATGGTCCCCAGCATTTT.